This is a list of T cell receptor beta chains from one sample in a study of spatial heterogeneity in lung cancer. TCRdb re-called the 5' RACE reads with MiXCR, one entry per CDR3 protein. The table shows around 120,000 distinct CDR3 sequences, with 9.5% to 15% occurring only once. The sample consisted of PBMCs, taken at follow-up. The receptor source for this set is a male donor with early-stage non-small cell lung cancer. Each CDR3 is given with its conserved first and last residue.

CDR3 length	V gene	J gene	CDR3 protein
15	TRBV28	TRBJ2-7	CASSWDTPSSYEQYF
15	TRBV6-4	TRBJ2-3	CASSDGTGATDTQYF
17	TRBV18	TRBJ2-3	CASSPRNRGPGTDTQYF
15	TRBV19	TRBJ1-5	CASSIGGAGNQPQHF
14	TRBV15	TRBJ2-3	CATSRDQLADTQYF
16	TRBV3-1	TRBJ2-1	CASSPRRGVHYNEQFF
15	TRBV20-1	TRBJ2-7	CSAWALPDRSYEQYF
14	TRBV29-1	TRBJ1-2	CSAAGGHLNYGYTF
11	TRBV5-1	TRBJ2-5	CASTNRETQYF
17	TRBV21-1	TRBJ2-5	CASSKGKLAGGLETQYF
14	TRBV28	TRBJ2-7	CASSFLGLTYEQYF
15	TRBV29-1	TRBJ2-3	CSVEGERGVTNTQYF
15	TRBV6-2/TRBV6-3	TRBJ2-1	CASSYGSSGSGVQFF
14	TRBV5-1	TRBJ2-7	CASSGDRLRGEQYF
16	TRBV11-2	TRBJ2-1	CASSLSWGAGYNEQFF
13	TRBV5-5	TRBJ1-1	CASSTDRDTEAFF
15	TRBV7-9	TRBJ1-5	CASSLAGNGNQPQHF
10	TRBV19	TRBJ1-2	CATHFYGYTF
17	TRBV12-3/TRBV12-4	TRBJ2-7	CASSLVGGRGQSYEQYF
13	TRBV5-6	TRBJ2-5	CASSTRLRETQYF
14	TRBV2	TRBJ2-5	CASSPTGGRETQYF
15	TRBV25-1	TRBJ1-6	CASAERGLKNSPLHF
17	TRBV9	TRBJ2-7	CASSSNRMDLSSYEQYF
13	TRBV2	TRBJ1-1	CASNRQFGTEAFF
13	TRBV12-3/TRBV12-4	TRBJ2-7	CASSAYNRGEQYF
13	TRBV29-1	TRBJ1-2	CSVRQGATDGYTF
15	TRBV12-3/TRBV12-4	TRBJ2-5	CASSPGGLARETQYF
14	TRBV5-8	TRBJ2-1	CASSTTGVADEQFF
13	TRBV24-1	TRBJ2-2	CATRQGASGELFF